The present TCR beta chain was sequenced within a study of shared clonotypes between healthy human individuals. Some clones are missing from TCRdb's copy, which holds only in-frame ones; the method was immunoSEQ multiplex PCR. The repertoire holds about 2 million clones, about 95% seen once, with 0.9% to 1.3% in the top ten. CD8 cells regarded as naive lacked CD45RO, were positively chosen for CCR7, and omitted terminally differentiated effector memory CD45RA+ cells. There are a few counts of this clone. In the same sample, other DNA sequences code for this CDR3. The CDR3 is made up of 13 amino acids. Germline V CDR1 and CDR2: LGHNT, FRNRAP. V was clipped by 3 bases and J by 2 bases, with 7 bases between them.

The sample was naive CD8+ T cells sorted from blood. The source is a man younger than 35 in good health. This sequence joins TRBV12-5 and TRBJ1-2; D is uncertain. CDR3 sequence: CASGFEVNYGYTF. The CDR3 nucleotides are TGTGCTAGTGGTTTTGAGGTAAACTATGGCTACACCTTC.